The rows below give T cell receptor beta chains drawn from one sample of a study of blood T cells in healthy people across ages. MiXCR, applied by TCRdb to the 5' RACE reads, yields one record per CDR3 protein. This table has over 700,000 distinct CDR3 sequences, roughly 53% appearing once. The material sequenced was blood. Every receptor here comes from an older man in good health. Each CDR3 is given with its conserved first and last residue. A D gene is named only where the DNA matches it firmly. Size is stated for part of the rows, as once, few or many counts, or as a class when the clone is expanded.

J: TRBJ2-5; D: TRBD1; V: TRBV20-1; size: few; DNA: TGCAGTGCTGGAATGCCGGGACAGGGCCAAGAGACCCAGTACTTC; CDR3: CSAGMPGQGQETQYF
J: TRBJ2-2; D: -; V: TRBV6-5; size: -; DNA: TGTGCCAGCAGTTACCCCGGGGAGCTGTTTTTT; CDR3: CASSYPGELFF
J: TRBJ2-7; D: -; V: TRBV9; size: few; DNA: TGTGCCAGCAGCGTCAGGGGGGGGTCCTACGAGCAGTACTTC; CDR3: CASSVRGGSYEQYF
J: TRBJ2-1; D: TRBD1; V: TRBV20-1; size: -; DNA: TGCAGTGCTGCTACAGGGGGCAGGAATGAGCAGTTCTTC; CDR3: CSAATGGRNEQFF
J: TRBJ1-2; D: -; V: TRBV7-2; size: few; DNA: TGTGCCAGCAGCTCGAATGGGGGCAGCAACTATGGCTACACCTTC; CDR3: CASSSNGGSNYGYTF
J: TRBJ1-6; D: -; V: TRBV13; size: -; DNA: TGTGCCAGCAGCTCCTACGGACGGAATAATAATTCACCCCTCCACTTT; CDR3: CASSSYGRNNNSPLHF
J: TRBJ1-1; D: -; V: TRBV5-4; size: -; DNA: TGTGCCAGCAGCCCTGGACGGACCAACATGAACACTGAAGCTTTCTTT; CDR3: CASSPGRTNMNTEAFF
J: TRBJ2-5; D: -; V: TRBV20-1; size: -; DNA: TGCAGTGCTAGAGGGGGGCTAGCGGTCCAAGAGACCCAGTACTTC; CDR3: CSARGGLAVQETQYF
J: TRBJ2-1; D: -; V: TRBV12-3/TRBV12-4; size: -; DNA: TGTGCCAGCAGTTTTATGTTCAGAAGCTACAATGAGCAGTTCTTC; CDR3: CASSFMFRSYNEQFF
J: TRBJ2-5; D: -; V: TRBV25-1; size: -; DNA: TGTGCCAGCAGTGACACTCAGGGTAGGGAGACCCAGTACTTC; CDR3: CASSDTQGRETQYF
J: TRBJ1-5; D: TRBD1; V: TRBV12-3/TRBV12-4; size: -; DNA: TGTGCCAGCAGGCGGACAGGGCTCAATCAGCCCCAGCATTTT; CDR3: CASRRTGLNQPQHF
J: TRBJ2-3; D: TRBD1; V: TRBV20-1; size: -; DNA: TGCAGTGCCACCCCAAGACAGGGTTTGAACAGATACGCGTATTTT; CDR3: CSATPRQGLNRYAYF
J: TRBJ2-1; D: -; V: TRBV20-1; size: -; DNA: TGCAGTGCTAGAGAGACACAAGGGCACAATGAGCAGTTCTTC; CDR3: CSARETQGHNEQFF
J: TRBJ2-5; D: TRBD1; V: TRBV7-7; size: -; DNA: TGTGCTAGCATTCCAGGGGGCGAAGAGACCCAGTACTTC; CDR3: CASIPGGEETQYF
J: TRBJ2-1; D: -; V: TRBV7-9; size: -; DNA: TGTGCCAGCAGCTGGCACGTAGGTAGCGGCTCCTACAATGAGCAGTTCTTC; CDR3: CASSWHVGSGSYNEQFF
J: TRBJ2-1; D: TRBD2; V: TRBV20-1; size: -; DNA: TGCAGTGCTAGAGATGGGCGGGGAGGGTCCTACAATGAGCAGTTCTTC; CDR3: CSARDGRGGSYNEQFF
J: TRBJ2-5; D: TRBD2; V: TRBV4-1; size: -; DNA: TGCGCCAGCAGCCTTTTACTAGCGGGAGGGCCCAGCAAAGAGACCCAGTACTTC; CDR3: CASSLLLAGGPSKETQYF
J: TRBJ2-1; D: -; V: TRBV14; size: -; DNA: TGTGCCAGCAGTCCAAGCCGGGACCTACTTTACAATGAGCAGTTCTTC; CDR3: CASSPSRDLLYNEQFF
J: TRBJ2-1; D: -; V: TRBV20-1; size: -; DNA: TGCAGTGCCATGACTAGTTTCGCCTACAATGAGCAGTTCTTC; CDR3: CSAMTSFAYNEQFF
J: TRBJ1-4; D: TRBD1; V: TRBV12-3/TRBV12-4; size: -; DNA: TGTGCCAGCCGACAGGGACCCGACCTGTTTTTT; CDR3: CASRQGPDLFF
J: TRBJ2-7; D: -; V: TRBV29-1; size: many; DNA: TGCAGCGTCCCCGCCGCAGGTCCCTACGAGCAGTACTTC; CDR3: CSVPAAGPYEQYF
J: TRBJ2-3; D: TRBD1; V: TRBV24-1; size: few; DNA: TGTGCCACCAGTGATGGTGACAGGGCAGGTACGCAGTATTTT; CDR3: CATSDGDRAGTQYF
J: TRBJ1-6; D: -; V: TRBV7-2; size: -; DNA: TGTGCCAGCAGCTTAGACAGGGTTTATTCACCCCTCCACTTT; CDR3: CASSLDRVYSPLHF